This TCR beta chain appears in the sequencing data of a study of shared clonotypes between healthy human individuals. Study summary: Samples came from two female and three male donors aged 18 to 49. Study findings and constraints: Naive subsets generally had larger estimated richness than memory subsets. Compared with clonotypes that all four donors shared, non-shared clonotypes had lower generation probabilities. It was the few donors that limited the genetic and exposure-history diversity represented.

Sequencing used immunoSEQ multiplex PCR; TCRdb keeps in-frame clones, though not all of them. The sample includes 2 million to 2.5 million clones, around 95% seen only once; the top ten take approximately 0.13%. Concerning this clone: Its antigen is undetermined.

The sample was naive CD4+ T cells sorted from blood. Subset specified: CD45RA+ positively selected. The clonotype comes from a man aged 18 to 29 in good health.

In nucleotides, the CDR3 is TGTGCCAGCACCCCAGGGGGGATGGCTGAAGCTTTCTTT. Protein product: CASTPGGMAEAFF. The chain recombines TRBV6-6 with TRBJ1-1, with 7 nucleotides matching TRBD1. Losses at the gene ends were 7 bases for V and 6 bases for J; bases not matched to a gene: 8. This CDR3 is 13 amino acids long. Germline CDR1 reads MNHNY; CDR2 reads SVGAGI (reference sequence).